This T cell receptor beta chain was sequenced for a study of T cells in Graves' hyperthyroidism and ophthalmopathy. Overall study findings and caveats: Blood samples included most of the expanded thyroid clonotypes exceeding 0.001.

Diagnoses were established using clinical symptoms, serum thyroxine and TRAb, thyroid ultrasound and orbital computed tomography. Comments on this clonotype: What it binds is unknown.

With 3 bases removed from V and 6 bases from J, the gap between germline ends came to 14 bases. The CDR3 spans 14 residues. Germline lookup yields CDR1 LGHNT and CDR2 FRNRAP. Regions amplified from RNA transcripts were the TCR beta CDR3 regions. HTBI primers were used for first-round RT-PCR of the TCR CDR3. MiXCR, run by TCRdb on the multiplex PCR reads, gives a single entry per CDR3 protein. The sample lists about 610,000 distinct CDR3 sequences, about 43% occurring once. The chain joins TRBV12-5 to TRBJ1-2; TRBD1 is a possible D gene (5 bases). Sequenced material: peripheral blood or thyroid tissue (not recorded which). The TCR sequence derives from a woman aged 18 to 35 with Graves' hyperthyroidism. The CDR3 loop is CASGLSQGVDGYTF. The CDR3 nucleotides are TGTGCTAGTGGTTTATCCCAGGGAGTCGATGGCTACACCTTC. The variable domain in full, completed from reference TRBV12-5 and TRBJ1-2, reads DARVTQTPRHKVTEMGQEVTMRCQPILGHNTVFWYRQTMMQGLELLAYFRNRAPLDDSGMPKDRFSAEMPDATLATLKIQPSEPRDSAVYFCASGLSQGVDGYTFGSGTRLTVV.